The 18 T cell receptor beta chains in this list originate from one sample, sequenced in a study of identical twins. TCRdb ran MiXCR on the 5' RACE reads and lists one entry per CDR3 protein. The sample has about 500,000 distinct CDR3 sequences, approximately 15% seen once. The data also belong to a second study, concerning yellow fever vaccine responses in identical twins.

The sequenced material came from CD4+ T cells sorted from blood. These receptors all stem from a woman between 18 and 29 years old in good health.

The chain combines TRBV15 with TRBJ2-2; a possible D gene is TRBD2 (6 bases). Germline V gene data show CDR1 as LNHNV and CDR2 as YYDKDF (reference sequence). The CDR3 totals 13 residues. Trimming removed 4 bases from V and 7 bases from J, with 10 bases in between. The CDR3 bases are TGTGCCACCAGCAAGGATAGCGGCGGGGAGCTGTTTTTT. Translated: CATSKDSGGELFF.

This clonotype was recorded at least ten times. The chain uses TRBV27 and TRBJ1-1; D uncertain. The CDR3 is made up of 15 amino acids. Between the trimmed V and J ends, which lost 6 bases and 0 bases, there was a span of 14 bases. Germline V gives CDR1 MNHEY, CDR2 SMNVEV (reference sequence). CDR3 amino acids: CASSLRNSMNTEAFF. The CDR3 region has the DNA TGTGCCAGCAGCTTAAGAAATTCCATGAACACTGAAGCTTTCTTT.

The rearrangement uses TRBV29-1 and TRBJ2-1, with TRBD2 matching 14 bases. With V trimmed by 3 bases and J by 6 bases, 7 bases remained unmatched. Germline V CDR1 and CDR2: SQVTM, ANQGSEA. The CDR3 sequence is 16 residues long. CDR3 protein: CSVEKVGTSGSNEQFF. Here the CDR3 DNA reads TGCAGCGTTGAGAAGGTGGGGACTAGCGGGAGCAATGAGCAGTTCTTC.

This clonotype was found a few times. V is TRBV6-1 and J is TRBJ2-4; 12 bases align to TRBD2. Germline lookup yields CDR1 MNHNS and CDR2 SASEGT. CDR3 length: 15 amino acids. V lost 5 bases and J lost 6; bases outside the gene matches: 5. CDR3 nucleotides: TGTGCCAGCAGTCCGGGACTAGCGGGCGTAAACATTCAGTACTTC. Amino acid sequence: CASSPGLAGVNIQYF.

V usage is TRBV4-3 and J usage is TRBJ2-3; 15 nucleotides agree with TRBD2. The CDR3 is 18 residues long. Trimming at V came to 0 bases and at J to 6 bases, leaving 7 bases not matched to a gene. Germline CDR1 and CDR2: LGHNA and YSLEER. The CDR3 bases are TGCGCCAGCAGCCAAGATTGGGGACTAGCGGGAGGTCGGGATACGCAGTATTTT. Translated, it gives CASSQDWGLAGGRDTQYF.

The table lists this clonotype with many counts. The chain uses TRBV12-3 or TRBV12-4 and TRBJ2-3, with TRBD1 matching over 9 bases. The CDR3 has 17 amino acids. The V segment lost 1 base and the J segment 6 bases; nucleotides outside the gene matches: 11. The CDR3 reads CASSLVAGTGIRDTQYF. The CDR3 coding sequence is TGTGCCAGCAGTTTAGTGGCTGGGACAGGGATTAGGGATACGCAGTATTTT.

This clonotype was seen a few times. Written as DNA, the CDR3 is TGCAGTGCTAGAGGAGGGCTAGCGGGGGGTTCAAGCTCCTACGAGCAGTACTTC. This codes for CSARGGLAGGSSSYEQYF. This sequence joins TRBV20-1 and TRBJ2-7; 11 bases line up with TRBD2. Trimming at V came to 1 base and at J to 0 bases, leaving 11 bases not matched to a gene. Germline V gene data show CDR1 as DFQATT and CDR2 as SNEGSKA (reference sequence). The CDR3 spans 18 residues.

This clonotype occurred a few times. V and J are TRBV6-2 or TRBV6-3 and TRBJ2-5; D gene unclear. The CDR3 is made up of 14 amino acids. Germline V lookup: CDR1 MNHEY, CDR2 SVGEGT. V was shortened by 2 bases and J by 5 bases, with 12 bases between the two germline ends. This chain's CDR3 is CASSYRSSDETQYF. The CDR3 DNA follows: TGTGCCAGCAGTTACAGGAGTTCCGATGAGACCCAGTACTTC.

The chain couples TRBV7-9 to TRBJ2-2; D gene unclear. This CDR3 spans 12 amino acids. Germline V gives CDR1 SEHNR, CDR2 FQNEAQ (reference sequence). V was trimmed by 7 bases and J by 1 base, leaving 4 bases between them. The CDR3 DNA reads TGTGCCAGCAATGTGAACACCGGGGAGCTGTTTTTT. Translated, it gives CASNVNTGELFF.

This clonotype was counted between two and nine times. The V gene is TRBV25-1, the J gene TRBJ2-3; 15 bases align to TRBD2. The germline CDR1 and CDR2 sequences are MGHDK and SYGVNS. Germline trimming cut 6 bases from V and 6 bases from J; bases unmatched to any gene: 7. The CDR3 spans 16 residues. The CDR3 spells CASRGGLAGGLDTQYF. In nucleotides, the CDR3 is TGTGCCAGCAGGGGAGGACTAGCGGGGGGGCTGGATACGCAGTATTTT.

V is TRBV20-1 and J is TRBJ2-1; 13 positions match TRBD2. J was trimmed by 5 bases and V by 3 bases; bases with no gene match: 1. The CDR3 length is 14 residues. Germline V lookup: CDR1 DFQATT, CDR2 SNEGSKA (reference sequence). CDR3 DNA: TGCAGTGCTAGTGGGACTAGCGGGAACAATGAGCAGTTCTTC. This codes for CSASGTSGNNEQFF.

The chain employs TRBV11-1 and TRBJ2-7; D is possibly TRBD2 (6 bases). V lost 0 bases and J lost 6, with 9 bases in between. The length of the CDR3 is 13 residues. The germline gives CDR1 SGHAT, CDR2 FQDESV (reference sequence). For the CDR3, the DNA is TGTGCCAGCAGCTTAGCGAGGAGGGGCGAGCAGTACTTC. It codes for CASSLARRGEQYF.

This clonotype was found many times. The CDR3 spells CASSQDRFRGGRDNEQFF. DNA of the CDR3: TGTGCCAGCAGCCAAGATCGTTTTCGGGGGGGTCGGGACAATGAGCAGTTCTTC. This sequence joins TRBV4-2 and TRBJ2-1; 8 nucleotides align to TRBD2. J lost 5 bases, V lost 0 bases, and 12 bases had no gene match. CDR1 LGHNA and CDR2 YNFKEQ come from the germline V gene. The CDR3 is made up of 18 amino acids.

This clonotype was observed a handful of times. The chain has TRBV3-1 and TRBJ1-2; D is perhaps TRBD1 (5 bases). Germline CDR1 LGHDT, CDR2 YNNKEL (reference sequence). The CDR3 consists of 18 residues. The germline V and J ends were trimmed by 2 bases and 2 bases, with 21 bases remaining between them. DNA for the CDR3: TGTGCCAGCAGCCAACGAAAAACAGGTTACCTAATCAACTATGGCTACACCTTC. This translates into CASSQRKTGYLINYGYTF.

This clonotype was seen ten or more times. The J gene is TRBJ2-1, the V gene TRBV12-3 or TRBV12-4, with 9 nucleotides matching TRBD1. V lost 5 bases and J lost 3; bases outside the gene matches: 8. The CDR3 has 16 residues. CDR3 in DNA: TGTGCCAGCAGTCTCCGGACAGGGGCAAACTACAATGAGCAGTTCTTC. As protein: CASSLRTGANYNEQFF.

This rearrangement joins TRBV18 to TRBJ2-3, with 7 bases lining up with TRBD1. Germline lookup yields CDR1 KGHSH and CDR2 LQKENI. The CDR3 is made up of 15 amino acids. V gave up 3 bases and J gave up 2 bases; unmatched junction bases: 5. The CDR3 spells CASSPKGAITDTQYF. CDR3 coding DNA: TGTGCCAGCTCACCGAAGGGGGCTATCACAGATACGCAGTATTTT. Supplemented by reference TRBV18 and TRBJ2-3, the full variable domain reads NAGVMQNPRHLVRRRGQEARLRCSPMKGHSHVYWYRQLPEEGLKFMVYLQKENIIDESGMPKERFSAEFPKEGPSILRIQQVVRGDSAAYFCASSPKGAITDTQYFGPGTRLTVL.

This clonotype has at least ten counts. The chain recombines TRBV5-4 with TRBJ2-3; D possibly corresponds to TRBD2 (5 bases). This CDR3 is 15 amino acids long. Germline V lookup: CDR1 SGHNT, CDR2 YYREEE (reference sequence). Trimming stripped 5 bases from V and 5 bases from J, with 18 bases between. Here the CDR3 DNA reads TGTGCCAGCAGTCTTAGTGGGAGTGCGGTAGATACGCAGTATTTT. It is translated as CASSLSGSAVDTQYF.

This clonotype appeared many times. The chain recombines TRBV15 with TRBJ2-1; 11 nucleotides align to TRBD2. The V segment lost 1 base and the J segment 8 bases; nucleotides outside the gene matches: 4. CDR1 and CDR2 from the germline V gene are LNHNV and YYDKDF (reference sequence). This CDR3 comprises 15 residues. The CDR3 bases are TGTGCCACCAGCAGAGTTACTAGCGGGAGCCATGAGCAGTTCTTC. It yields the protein CATSRVTSGSHEQFF. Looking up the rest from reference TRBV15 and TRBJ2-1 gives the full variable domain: DAMVIQNPRYQVTQFGKPVTLSCSQTLNHNVMYWYQQKSSQAPKLLFHYYDKDFNNEADTPDNFQSRRPNTSFCFLDIRSPGLGDTAMYLCATSRVTSGSHEQFFGPGTRLTVL.